This T cell receptor (beta chain) was identified in a study of control samples from healthy donors and cancer patients (dated by TCRdb to 2018 to 2020). Trimming leaves V shorter by 3 bases and J shorter by 1 base, with the junction holding 4 bases beyond the gene matches. The germline V gene encodes CDR1 SGHTA and CDR2 FQGNSA. Spanning cysteine to phenylalanine, the CDR3 consists of 16 amino acids. Of the read, only the CDR3 DNA is kept; its 48 bases are in frame from base 1. The library was prepared using the immunoSEQ multiplex PCR assay. As stored in TCRdb, this immuneACCESS dataset retains in-frame rearrangements with V and J assigned. A fraction of the clones does not appear; measured against another copy, unresolved V genes explain less than half of the discrepancy, and the remainder lacks a known reason. In all, the sample holds roughly 190,000 clones, and about 90% of those were seen once. Over 1.5% of the sample is in the top ten clones.

Note on this clone: There is no known antigen for this receptor. One base away there is no much larger clone; base qualities are not given.

The source is a man in his thirties or forties in good health. This chain joins TRBV7-2 to TRBJ2-7, with 12 bases in between that match TRBD2. The sequenced sample consisted of blood. The sequenced DNA is TGTGCCAGCAGCTTTGGACTAGCGGGGAGATCCTACGAGCAGTACTTC. Translated, it reads CASSFGLAGRSYEQYF. With the portions outside the CDR3 filled from the reference TRBV7-2 and TRBJ2-7 genes, the complete variable region becomes GAGVSQSPSNKVTEKGKDVELRCDPISGHTALYWYRQSLGQGLEFLIYFQGNSAPDKSGLPSDRFSAERTGGSVSTLTIQRTQQEDSAVYLCASSFGLAGRSYEQYFGPGTRLTVT.